This record covers a single T cell receptor (beta chain). The T cells that were sequenced for TCR beta were CD8+ and CD4+ cells from blood. Through negative isolation, CD4+ and CD8+ T cells were obtained, while TEMRA cells were enriched using FACS. These data belong to a study of CD8 T cells in Susac syndrome. A quantity of about 0.45 to 1 ug RNA underwent reverse transcription using random hexamers. TCRdb itself ran the immunoSEQ multiplex PCR reads through MiXCR, one entry per CDR3 protein. The data hold roughly 200,000 distinct CDR3 sequences, with around 95% observed a single time. Trimming stripped 2 bases from V and 4 bases from J, with 11 bases between. Looked up from germline, CDR1 is DFQATT and CDR2 is SNEGSKA (reference sequence). The CDR3 length is 13 residues.

The sequenced sample consisted of CD4+ T cells from PBMCs. This receptor was identified in a human donor with multiple sclerosis. V is TRBV20-1 and J is TRBJ1-1; perhaps TRBD1 as D (6 bases). CDR3 region: CSARSPQGTEAFF. Here the CDR3 DNA reads TGCAGTGCTAGATCACCACAGGGCACTGAAGCTTTCTTT.